These 18 T cell receptor beta chains share one sample of origin, sequenced in a study of T cells after yellow fever vaccination. TCRdb re-called the 5' RACE reads through MiXCR, storing one row per CDR3 protein. The sample records about 160,000 distinct CDR3 sequences, almost 7% being singletons. Sequenced here: CD4+ T cells sorted from PBMCs, sampled about 5 days after the first yellow fever vaccination. Every receptor here comes from a man between 18 and 35 years old who received the YFV17D yellow fever vaccine.

The chain recombines TRBV7-9 with TRBJ1-1; possible D gene TRBD1, 5 bases. Germline V gene data show CDR1 as SEHNR and CDR2 as FQNEAQ (reference sequence). The CDR3 totals 17 residues. Deletions cut 7 bases from V and 1 base from J, with 22 bases between. CDR3 nucleotide sequence: TGTGCCAGCACATATACTGCGGGGGGGGGTTGGAACACTGAAGCTTTCTTT. The encoded protein is CASTYTAGGGWNTEAFF.

In this sample, this clonotype turned up many times. The chain couples TRBV28 to TRBJ2-7; 11 nucleotides agree with TRBD1. Germline CDR1 is MDHEN and CDR2 is SYDVKM. The CDR3 has 13 residues. V shed 5 bases and J 3 bases; nucleotides not matched to a gene: 0. The DNA for the CDR3 is TGTGCCAGCAGTGGGACAGGGGGCTACGAGCAGTACTTC. This translates into CASSGTGGYEQYF.

This chain joins TRBV5-5 and TRBJ2-1; possible D gene TRBD2, 6 bases. V lost 2 bases, J lost 12 bases, and 12 bases lay in between. The V gene's germline CDR1 is SGHKS and CDR2 YYEKEE (reference sequence). The CDR3 has 12 amino acids. CDR3 sequence: CASSLWLGGQFF. Here the CDR3 DNA reads TGTGCCAGCAGCTTATGGTTGGGGGGGCAGTTCTTC.

This clonotype has a count of ten or more. CDR3 sequence reads: CASSSSVRADTQYF. The CDR3 bases are TGTGCCAGCAGCTCCTCAGTTAGGGCAGATACGCAGTATTTT. The chain links TRBV7-2 to TRBJ2-3, with no clear D. Germline V gene sequence: CDR1 SGHTA, CDR2 FQGNSA. The V gene lost 4 bases and the J gene lost 4 bases, with 12 bases spanning the gap. This CDR3 is built from 14 residues.

This clonotype was picked up many times. The gene calls are TRBV7-2 and TRBJ2-1, with D hard to call. From germline, CDR1 is SGHTA and CDR2 FQGNSA. This CDR3 is built from 13 residues. With 5 bases removed from V and 2 bases from J, the gap between germline ends came to 7 bases. DNA for the CDR3: TGTGCCAGCAGCCCCGGACCCTACAATGAGCAGTTCTTC. Its translation is CASSPGPYNEQFF.

In this sample, this clonotype turned up many times. At one end, the junction sequence differs from germline, possibly due to a read error. This chain uses TRBV9 with TRBJ2-4, with D perhaps being TRBD1 or TRBD2 (5 bases each). CDR3 length equals 13 residues. Per germline, CDR1 SGDLS and CDR2 YYNGEE. Here the CDR3 reads CASSPTPEGRRSF. CDR3 bases: TGTGCCAGCAGCCCAACCCCCGAGGGGCGCCGCTCCTTC.

This clonotype appeared many times. V is TRBV2 and J is TRBJ1-5; 9 bases agree with TRBD1. This CDR3 is 14 amino acids long. CDR1 is SNHLY, CDR2 FYNNEI, per germline. The junction had 7 bases not matched to a gene; V was cut back by 7 bases and J by 6 bases. The CDR3 here is CASTGTGPSQPQHF. The DNA of the CDR3 is TGTGCCAGCACCGGGACAGGGCCTTCTCAGCCCCAGCATTTT. Based on the CDR3 plus reference TRBV2 and TRBJ1-5, the full variable domain is EPEVTQTPSHQVTQMGQEVILRCVPISNHLYFYWYRQILGQKVEFLVSFYNNEISEKSEIFDDQFSVERPDGSNFTLKIRSTKLEDSAMYFCASTGTGPSQPQHFGDGTRLSIL.

A few counts support this clonotype. V is TRBV12-3 or TRBV12-4 and J is TRBJ1-6; D gene unclear. Between the trimmed V and J ends, which lost 4 bases and 11 bases, there was a span of 9 bases. The CDR3 runs to 12 residues. The CDR3 loop is CASSSTATPLHF. The CDR3 bases are TGTGCCAGCAGTTCAACCGCTACACCCCTCCACTTT.

The chain has TRBV7-8 and TRBJ2-1; tentatively, D is TRBD1 (5 bases). V was trimmed by 5 bases and J by 6 bases, leaving 14 bases between them. CDR3 size: 14 residues. CDR1 is SGHVS, CDR2 FQNEAQ, per germline. CDR3 residues: CASSTRTLRNEQFF. The DNA of the CDR3 is TGTGCCAGCAGCACCCGGACATTGCGCAATGAGCAGTTCTTC.

This clonotype was found many times. V is TRBV12-3 or TRBV12-4 and J is TRBJ1-1, with D unresolved. CDR3 length: 13 amino acids. The V gene lost 1 base and the J gene lost 6 bases, with 9 bases spanning the gap. The chain's CDR3 is CASSLEVRAEAFF. The CDR3 DNA reads TGTGCCAGCAGTTTAGAGGTTAGGGCTGAAGCTTTCTTT.

This clonotype was recorded at least ten times. The chain combines TRBV6-5 with TRBJ2-7; possible D gene TRBD2, 6 bases. The CDR3 sequence is 14 residues long. The V end lost 2 bases, the J end lost 2 bases, and 10 bases lay between the germline ends. CDR1 is MNHEY, CDR2 SVGAGI, per germline. As DNA, the CDR3 is TGTGCCAGCAGTTACGGGACGGGAGCCTACGAGCAGTACTTC. The encoded protein is CASSYGTGAYEQYF.

This clonotype was seen at least ten times. The chain is built from TRBV7-3 and TRBJ2-2; TRBD2 matches 8 bases. Germline-derived CDR1 and CDR2 are SGHTA and FQGTGA. Trimming cost V 5 bases and J 3 bases; bases outside gene matches: 5. The CDR3 length is 15 residues. CDR3 coding DNA: TGTGCCAGCAGCCCCTGGACTAGCCACACCGGGGAGCTGTTTTTT. It yields the protein CASSPWTSHTGELFF.

The CDR3 DNA reads TGCAGCGTTGAAGATGAAAGGGGGTACACTGAAGCTTTCTTT. Translated: CSVEDERGYTEAFF. This rearrangement joins TRBV29-1 to TRBJ1-1, with D possibly being TRBD1 (6 bases). V lost 0 bases and J 3 bases, leaving 11 bases between the germline ends. Germline V gives CDR1 SQVTM, CDR2 ANQGSEA. The CDR3 totals 14 residues.

This clonotype was seen ten or more times. V gene TRBV29-1 combines with J gene TRBJ1-1; the D is unclear. V was trimmed by 7 bases and J by 6 bases, leaving 15 bases between them. The CDR3 runs to 12 residues. Germline lookup yields CDR1 SQVTM and CDR2 ANQGSEA. The CDR3 nucleotides read TGCAGCGGGACTCCCACGGACGCTGAAGCTTTCTTT. As protein: CSGTPTDAEAFF.

The chain joins TRBV28 to TRBJ2-3; 7 positions agree with TRBD2. The J segment lost 3 bases and the V segment lost 5 bases, leaving 8 bases of the junction unmatched. CDR1 is MDHEN, CDR2 SYDVKM, per germline. The CDR3 has 15 amino acids. CDR3 bases: TGTGCCAGCAGTCAGGGAGGGGTACAGACAGATACGCAGTATTTT. As protein: CASSQGGVQTDTQYF.

This clonotype showed up many times. The chain is built from TRBV7-2 and TRBJ2-3; 8 nucleotides match TRBD2. V lost 5 bases, J lost 4 bases, and 8 bases stayed unmatched. Germline V gives CDR1 SGHTA, CDR2 FQGNSA. The CDR3 runs 15 residues. CDR3 in amino acids: CASSLNSGASDTQYF. DNA for the CDR3: TGTGCCAGCAGCCTTAATAGCGGGGCCTCAGATACGCAGTATTTT.

J is TRBJ2-3 and V is TRBV7-9; either TRBD1 or TRBD2 may supply D (6 bases each). CDR3 length: 14 residues. Germline CDR1 reads SEHNR; CDR2 reads FQNEAQ (reference sequence). The V end was cut by 5 bases, the J end by 6 bases, with 15 bases between. The CDR3 DNA is TGTGCCAGCAGCCCCAACAGGGACTCCGATACGCAGTATTTT. Its translation: CASSPNRDSDTQYF.

This clonotype was recorded a few times. The chain joins TRBV4-1 to TRBJ2-5, with TRBD2 identical over 7 bases. This CDR3 is 16 amino acids long. The V and J ends lost 4 bases and 2 bases, in that order; junction bases with no gene match: 10. Per germline, CDR1 MGHRA and CDR2 YSYEKL. The CDR3 region is CASSRGRASGQETQYF. In DNA, the CDR3 is TGCGCCAGCAGCCGGGGTCGGGCTAGCGGACAAGAGACCCAGTACTTC.